The present T cell receptor beta chain was sequenced within a study of T cells in Graves' hyperthyroidism and ophthalmopathy (dated by TCRdb to about 2019). Broadly, across the study: Peripheral blood was sampled at the time of initial diagnosis, prior to any treatment. A discovery cohort of roughly 96 patients, 43 with Graves' ophthalmopathy and fewer than 65 with stable Graves' hyperthyroidism, was used to find distinguishing TCR V-J signatures. An independent validation cohort of about 20 hyperthyroidism patients and approximately 15 patients who later progressed to ophthalmopathy tested prospective prediction of ophthalmopathy. The 100 discovery patients were randomly divided into training and test sets at a 7:3 ratio. In several Graves' hyperthyroidism patients, the study also compared T-cell repertoires from thyroid tissue with T-cell repertoires from blood. Following sampling, methimazole starting at 30 mg daily was given to hyperthyroidism patients, and high-dose intravenous methylprednisolone was given to ophthalmopathy patients. The paper reports TCR Vbeta CDR3 sequencing of some 140 peripheral blood samples: over 40 ophthalmopathy, under 85 hyperthyroidism and around 17 progressor patients.

In the ophthalmopathy patients, disease was moderately to severely active, with a Clinical Activity Score of 3 or more, a NOSPECS grade of 4 or more, and a duration of less than 3 months. Patients with uncontrolled infections, other autoimmune diseases, pregnancy or lactation were excluded. Diagnoses were established on the basis of clinical symptoms, serum thyroxine and TRAb, thyroid ultrasound, and orbital computed tomography. PBMCs were separated from under 12 ml of fresh peripheral blood using Ficoll-Paque density gradient centrifugation. Trizol reagent was used to extract total RNA, and RNA quality was then checked on an Agilent 2100 Bioanalyzer. This clonotype came up many times. The specificity of this receptor is unknown. No much larger clone is present one base from it, and per-base qualities are unavailable. The TCR beta CDR3 regions were amplified from RNA transcripts. A first-round RT-PCR of the TCR CDR3 used the HTBI primer set with the Qiagen OneStep RT-PCR kit. The libraries were constructed in a second round of multiplex PCR and then size-selected and purified. The libraries were sequenced on an Illumina HiSeq2000 using paired-end 100 bp reads. As for how the authors treated the data: SOAPnuke was used to process the raw data, throwing out any read that contained adapters or uncalled bases, had a mean Phred below 15, or lacked an exact constant-primer or identifier match. COPE v1.2.5 was used to merge the high-quality paired reads, and each unique nucleotide sequence was defined as a clonotype. MiTCR v1.1 was used to align the clonotypes against IMGT TRBV, TRBD and TRBJ reference segments. The analysis was restricted to V-J combinations with a frequency above 0.0001, which together covered 99% to 99.2% of the repertoires. A TCS score was defined as the ratio between F50 (clonal expansion) and ExV (chaos), using BLOSUM62-based TCRdist between CDR3 peptides within each V-J. Welch's t-statistics and random forest reduced fewer than 550 V-J features to some 14, which were used in a naive Bayes classifier (R e1071). TCRdb reanalyzed the raw reads on its own, using fastp at Q25 for trimming and MiXCR for clone calling, and kept in-frame beta chains. Entries are consolidated by CDR3 protein sequence, retaining the most common genes and DNA. These V and J calls rely on TCRdb rather than the paper's analysis. The sample data list fewer than 450,000 distinct CDR3 sequences, and about 14% of these were observed just once. The top ten hold under 30% of the sample.

At the junction V is shortened by 3 bases and J by 5 bases, with 7 bases in between. From cysteine to phenylalanine, the CDR3 is 11 amino acids long. CDR3 DNA is the only sequence kept; it has 33 bases, read in frame from the first base. From the germline V gene (reference sequence), CDR1 is DFQATT and CDR2 is SNEGSKA. Summary of the overall study and its limitations: A model built on a 13 V-J signature distinguished ophthalmopathy from stable hyperthyroidism, reaching 85% to 90% sensitivity and 81% to 83% specificity in cross-validation and 80%/75% in testing. During validation, the model predicted progression to ophthalmopathy a median of roughly 7.1 months ahead of onset, with more than 55% sensitivity and less than 85% specificity. No statistical method was used to fix the sample size in advance, and group allocation was not hidden from the investigators. Most expanded thyroid clonotypes (frequency above 0.001) were also found in blood, which suggests that blood repertoires may mirror thyroid immune responses.

The clonotype originates from a man in his fifties with Graves' ophthalmopathy. The sample taken for sequencing was blood. The chain is assembled from TRBV20-1 and TRBJ1-1; the best D guess is TRBD1, with 6 bases matching. CDR3 sequence: CSASRGTEAFF. The bases read TGCAGTGCTAGCAGGGGAACTGAAGCTTTCTTT.